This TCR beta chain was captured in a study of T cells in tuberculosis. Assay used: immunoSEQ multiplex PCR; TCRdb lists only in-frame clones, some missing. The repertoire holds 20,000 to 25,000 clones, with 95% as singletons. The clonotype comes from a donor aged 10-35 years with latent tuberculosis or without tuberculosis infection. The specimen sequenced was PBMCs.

CDR3 sequence reads: CASSQDREGEVYEQYF. The CDR3 DNA reads as TGCGCCAGCAGCCAAGACAGGGAGGGAGAAGTCTACGAGCAGTACTTC. V usage is TRBV4-1 and J usage is TRBJ2-7; 7 positions agree with TRBD2. The CDR3 spans 16 residues. The junction had 8 bases not matched to a gene; V was cut back by 0 bases and J by 3 bases. Germline assignment: CDR1 MGHRA and CDR2 YSYEKL.